This entry is about one TCR beta chain. Trimming at V came to 7 bases and at J to 3 bases, leaving 6 bases not matched to a gene. Germline lookup yields CDR1 LNHDA and CDR2 SQIVND (reference sequence). This CDR3 is 15 amino acids long. The sample belongs to a study of blood T cell repertoires in COVID-19. About the research overall: T cells, B-cell-depleted T cells, or PBMCs supplied cDNA or gDNA.

As originally analysed: By means of reference gene primer amplification, nucleated cell counts were estimated. Clones were read by immunoSEQ multiplex PCR, and TCRdb kept only the in-frame ones, dropping some. V and J calls and clone size are those listed in that table; D and trimming were worked out from the DNA. The data show approximately 170,000 clones, with 90% seen just once and over 15% held by the top ten. The sample taken for sequencing was peripheral blood. This sequence was found in a man in his sixties with active or convalescent COVID-19. J is TRBJ1-3 and V is TRBV19; 10 bases line up with TRBD1. For the CDR3, the DNA is TGTGCCAGTATCCCCGGGACAGGGGATGGAAACACCATATATTTT. Protein: CASIPGTGDGNTIYF.